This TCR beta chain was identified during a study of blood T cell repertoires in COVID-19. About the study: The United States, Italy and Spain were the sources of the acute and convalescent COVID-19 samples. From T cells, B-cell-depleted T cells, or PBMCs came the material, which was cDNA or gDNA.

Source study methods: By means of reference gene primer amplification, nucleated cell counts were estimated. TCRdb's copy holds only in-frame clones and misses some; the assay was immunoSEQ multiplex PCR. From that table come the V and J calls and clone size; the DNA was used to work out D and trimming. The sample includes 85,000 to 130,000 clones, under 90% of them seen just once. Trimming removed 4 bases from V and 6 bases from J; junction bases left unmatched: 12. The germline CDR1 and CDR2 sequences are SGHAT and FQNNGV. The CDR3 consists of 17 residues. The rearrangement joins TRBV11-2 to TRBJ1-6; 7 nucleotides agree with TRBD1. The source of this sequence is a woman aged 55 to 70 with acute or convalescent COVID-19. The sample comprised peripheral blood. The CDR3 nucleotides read TGTGCCAGCAGCTCGCCCCGGACAGGAGTAACTAATTCACCCCTCCACTTT. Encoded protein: CASSSPRTGVTNSPLHF.